This TCR beta chain was found in a study of blood T cell repertoires in COVID-19. Across the whole study: Samples representing acute and convalescent COVID-19 were sourced from the United States, Italy and Spain. T cells, B-cell-depleted T cells, or PBMCs provided the cDNA or gDNA that served as material.

V gave up 6 bases and J gave up 9 bases, with 11 bases separating them. CDR3 length: 10 residues. CDR1 is SQVTM and CDR2 is ANQGSEA in the germline V gene. Methods used by the authors: Using reference gene primer amplification, nucleated cell counts were estimated. TCRdb's table, derived via immunoSEQ multiplex PCR, lists solely in-frame clones and lacks some. V and J calls and clone size are those listed in that table; D and trimming were worked out from the DNA. The table has about 80,000 clones, around 90% seen once. The receptor's source is a man in his 70s with acute or convalescent COVID-19. Sample: peripheral blood. This chain links TRBV29-1 with TRBJ2-5, with D possibly matching TRBD2 (6 bases). The CDR3 here is CSVRREAQYF. The CDR3 DNA is TGCAGCGTGCGCAGGGAGGCCCAGTACTTC. Full variable domain (outside the CDR3, taken from reference TRBV29-1 and TRBJ2-5): SAVISQKPSRDICQRGTSLTIQCQVDSQVTMMFWYRQQPGQSLTLIATANQGSEATYESGFVIDKFPISRPNLTFSTLTVSNMSPEDSSIYLCSVRREAQYFGPGTRLLVL.